This TCR beta chain was captured by sequencing in a study of blood T cell repertoires in COVID-19. Trimming cost V 5 bases and J 6 bases, with 10 bases left between them. This CDR3 comprises 12 residues. Germline CDR1 reads SEHNR; CDR2 reads FQNEAQ (reference sequence). Sequencing was performed with immunoSEQ multiplex PCR; in TCRdb, only in-frame clones are kept and a portion is missing. The table lists about 270,000 clones, more than 75% of them singletons. This sequence was found in a woman in her fifties or sixties in a cohort exposed to, infected with or recovered from COVID-19 (not recorded which). Input material: PBMCs or T cells enriched from blood (not recorded which). The chain carries TRBV7-9 and TRBJ1-2, with D possibly TRBD1 on 6 matching bases. The CDR3 coding sequence is TGTGCCAGCAGCCCAGGGGAGAATGGCTACACCTTC. It specifies CASSPGENGYTF. The whole variable domain, remainder taken from reference TRBV7-9 and TRBJ1-2, is DTGVSQNPRHKITKRGQNVTFRCDPISEHNRLYWYRQTLGQGPEFLTYFQNEAQLEKSRLLSDRFSAERPKGSFSTLEIQRTEQGDSAMYLCASSPGENGYTFGSGTRLTVV.